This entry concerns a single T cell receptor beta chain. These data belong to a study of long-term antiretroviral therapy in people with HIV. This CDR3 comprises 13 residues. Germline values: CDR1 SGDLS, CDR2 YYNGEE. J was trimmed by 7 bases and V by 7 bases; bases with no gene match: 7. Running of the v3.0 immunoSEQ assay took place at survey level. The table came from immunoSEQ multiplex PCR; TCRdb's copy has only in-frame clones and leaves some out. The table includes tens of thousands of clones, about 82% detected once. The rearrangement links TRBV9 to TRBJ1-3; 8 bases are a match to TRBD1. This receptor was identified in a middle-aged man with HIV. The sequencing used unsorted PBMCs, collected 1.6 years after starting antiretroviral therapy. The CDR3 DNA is TGTGCCAGCGGTGACAGGGGCCCCAACACCATATATTTT. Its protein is CASGDRGPNTIYF.